This is a list of T cell receptor beta chains from one sample in a study of blood T cell repertoires in COVID-19. The table came from immunoSEQ multiplex PCR; TCRdb's copy has only in-frame clones and leaves some out. The profile covers 120,000 to 150,000 clones, with around 87% appearing a single time and 1.2% taken by the ten largest. The sample was PBMCs or T cells enriched from blood (not recorded which). Source of these receptors: a woman between 25 and 40 years old with acute COVID-19. Each CDR3 is given with its conserved first and last residue. D genes are given only for firm matches. Where a row states a size, it is once, few, many or the class of an expanded clone; other rows omit it.

cdr3_aa: CASSYSFEVNTEAFF
cdr3_nt: TGTGCCAGCAGTTACTCCTTCGAGGTTAACACTGAAGCTTTCTTT
d_call: NA
clone_size: NA
j_call: TRBJ1-1
v_call: TRBV6-5

cdr3_aa: CASSAGTGSNYGYTF
cdr3_nt: TGTGCCAGTAGCGCCGGGACAGGATCCAACTATGGCTACACCTTC
d_call: TRBD1
clone_size: NA
j_call: TRBJ1-2
v_call: TRBV19

cdr3_aa: CASSSINEKLFF
cdr3_nt: TGTGCCAGCAGTTCCATTAATGAAAAACTGTTTTTT
d_call: NA
clone_size: NA
j_call: TRBJ1-4
v_call: TRBV28

cdr3_aa: CASSSAGEGNTEAFF
cdr3_nt: TGTGCCAGCAGCTCGGCCGGGGAAGGGAACACTGAAGCTTTCTTT
d_call: NA
clone_size: NA
j_call: TRBJ1-1
v_call: TRBV28

cdr3_aa: CASRKTGTGKNNEQFF
cdr3_nt: TGCGCCAGCAGGAAGACCGGGACAGGCAAGAACAATGAGCAGTTCTTC
d_call: TRBD1
clone_size: NA
j_call: TRBJ2-1
v_call: TRBV23-1

cdr3_aa: CASSPSGEGPYEQYF
cdr3_nt: TGTGCCAGCAGCCCCTCGGGGGAGGGCCCCTACGAGCAGTACTTC
d_call: TRBD2
clone_size: NA
j_call: TRBJ2-7
v_call: TRBV7-2

cdr3_aa: CASSLSPDWSSYEQYF
cdr3_nt: TGTGCCAGCAGTTTATCCCCGGACTGGAGCTCCTACGAGCAGTACTTC
d_call: NA
clone_size: NA
j_call: TRBJ2-7
v_call: TRBV28

cdr3_aa: CASSISGTGRIDTQYF
cdr3_nt: TGTGCCAGCAGCATAAGCGGGACAGGGCGGATAGATACGCAGTATTTT
d_call: TRBD1
clone_size: NA
j_call: TRBJ2-3
v_call: TRBV7-9

cdr3_aa: CASSQFGGNTEAFF
cdr3_nt: TGTGCCAGCAGTCAGTTCGGGGGGAACACTGAAGCTTTCTTT
d_call: NA
clone_size: NA
j_call: TRBJ1-1
v_call: TRBV3-1/TRBV3-2

cdr3_aa: CASQDRDYNEQFF
cdr3_nt: TGTGCCAGTCAGGACAGGGACTACAATGAGCAGTTCTTC
d_call: TRBD1
clone_size: NA
j_call: TRBJ2-1
v_call: TRBV11-3

cdr3_aa: CASSSRELGAIQYF
cdr3_nt: TGTGCCAGCAGTTCTAGGGAGCTAGGCGCCATTCAGTACTTC
d_call: NA
clone_size: NA
j_call: TRBJ2-4
v_call: TRBV28

cdr3_aa: CASSALGLAGVHEQFF
cdr3_nt: TGTGCCAGCAGCGCTCTCGGGCTAGCGGGAGTCCATGAGCAGTTCTTC
d_call: TRBD2
clone_size: NA
j_call: TRBJ2-1
v_call: TRBV9

cdr3_aa: CASSFAGTGTDTQYF
cdr3_nt: TGTGCCAGCAGCTTCGCCGGGACAGGCACAGATACGCAGTATTTT
d_call: TRBD1
clone_size: NA
j_call: TRBJ2-3
v_call: TRBV5-4

cdr3_aa: CASSAGDTDTQYF
cdr3_nt: TGTGCCAGCAGTGCGGGAGACACAGATACGCAGTATTTT
d_call: NA
clone_size: NA
j_call: TRBJ2-3
v_call: TRBV6-4

cdr3_aa: CASSGGLGNSPLHF
cdr3_nt: TGTGCCAGCTCCGGGGGGCTCGGTAATTCACCCCTCCACTTT
d_call: NA
clone_size: NA
j_call: TRBJ1-6
v_call: TRBV2

cdr3_aa: CASSDSNRVKTYGYTF
cdr3_nt: TGTGCCAGCAGTGACTCGAACCGGGTCAAAACCTATGGCTACACCTTC
d_call: NA
clone_size: once
j_call: TRBJ1-2
v_call: TRBV6-4

cdr3_aa: CASSYRGYNGELFF
cdr3_nt: TGTGCCAGCAGTTACAGGGGGTATAACGGGGAGCTGTTTTTT
d_call: NA
clone_size: NA
j_call: TRBJ2-2
v_call: TRBV6-5

cdr3_aa: CASSRGLAAKEQYF
cdr3_nt: TGTGCCAGCAGCCGAGGACTAGCGGCTAAGGAGCAGTACTTC
d_call: TRBD2
clone_size: NA
j_call: TRBJ2-7
v_call: TRBV3-1/TRBV3-2

cdr3_aa: CASSTRRGRDTSPLYNEQFF
cdr3_nt: TGTGCCAGTAGTACCCGAAGGGGTCGGGATACTAGCCCTCTCTACAATGAGCAGTTCTTC
d_call: NA
clone_size: once
j_call: TRBJ2-1
v_call: TRBV19

cdr3_aa: CASNGQGRSNEQFF
cdr3_nt: TGTGCCAGCAACGGACAGGGGAGGTCGAATGAGCAGTTCTTC
d_call: TRBD1
clone_size: NA
j_call: TRBJ2-1
v_call: TRBV2

cdr3_aa: CASSITAGGFNEQFF
cdr3_nt: TGTGCCAGTAGTATTACAGCGGGAGGGTTCAATGAGCAGTTCTTC
d_call: TRBD2
clone_size: once
j_call: TRBJ2-1
v_call: TRBV19

cdr3_aa: CASSLAGGPGNEQFF
cdr3_nt: TGTGCCAGCTCGCTAGCGGGAGGGCCGGGGAATGAGCAGTTCTTC
d_call: TRBD2
clone_size: NA
j_call: TRBJ2-1
v_call: TRBV18

cdr3_aa: CASSIRQGRTGSGELFF
cdr3_nt: TGTGCCAGTAGTATCCGTCAGGGGCGTACAGGCAGCGGGGAGCTGTTTTTT
d_call: NA
clone_size: NA
j_call: TRBJ2-2
v_call: TRBV19

cdr3_aa: CATSDIGSGNQPQHF
cdr3_nt: TGTGCCACCAGTGATATAGGATCGGGTAATCAGCCCCAGCATTTT
d_call: NA
clone_size: NA
j_call: TRBJ1-5
v_call: TRBV24-1